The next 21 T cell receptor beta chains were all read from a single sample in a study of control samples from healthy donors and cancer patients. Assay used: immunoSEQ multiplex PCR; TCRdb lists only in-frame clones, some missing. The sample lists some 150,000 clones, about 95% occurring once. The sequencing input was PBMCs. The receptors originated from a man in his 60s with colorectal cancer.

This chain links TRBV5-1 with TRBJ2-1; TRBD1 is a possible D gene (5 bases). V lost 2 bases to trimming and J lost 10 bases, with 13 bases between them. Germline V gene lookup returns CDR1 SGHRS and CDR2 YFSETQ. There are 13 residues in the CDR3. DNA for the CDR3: TGCGCCAGCAGCTTCCAGGGTACGGCGGAGCAGTTCTTC. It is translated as CASSFQGTAEQFF. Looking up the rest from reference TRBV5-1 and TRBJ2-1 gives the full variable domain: KAGVTQTPRYLIKTRGQQVTLSCSPISGHRSVSWYQQTPGQGLQFLFEYFSETQRNKGNFPGRFSGRQFSNSRSEMNVSTLELGDSALYLCASSFQGTAEQFFGPGTRLTVL.

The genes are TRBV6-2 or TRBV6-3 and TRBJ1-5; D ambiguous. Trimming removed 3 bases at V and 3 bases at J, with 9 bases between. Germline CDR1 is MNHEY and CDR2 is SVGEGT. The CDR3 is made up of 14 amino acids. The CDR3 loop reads CASSYVGINQPQHF. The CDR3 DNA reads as TGTGCCAGCAGTTATGTAGGGATCAATCAGCCCCAGCATTTT.

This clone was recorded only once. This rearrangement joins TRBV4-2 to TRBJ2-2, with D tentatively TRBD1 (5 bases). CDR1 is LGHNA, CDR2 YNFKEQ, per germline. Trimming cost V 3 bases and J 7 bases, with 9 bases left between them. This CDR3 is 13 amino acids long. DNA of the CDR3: TGTGCCAGCAGCCAGGCTACAGGCGGGGAGCTGTTTTTT. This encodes CASSQATGGELFF.

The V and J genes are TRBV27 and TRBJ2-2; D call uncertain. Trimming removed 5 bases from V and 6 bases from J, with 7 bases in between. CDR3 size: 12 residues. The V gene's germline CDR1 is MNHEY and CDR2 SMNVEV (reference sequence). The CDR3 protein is CASSRSSGELFF. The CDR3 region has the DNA TGTGCCAGCAGTCGTAGTTCCGGGGAGCTGTTTTTT.

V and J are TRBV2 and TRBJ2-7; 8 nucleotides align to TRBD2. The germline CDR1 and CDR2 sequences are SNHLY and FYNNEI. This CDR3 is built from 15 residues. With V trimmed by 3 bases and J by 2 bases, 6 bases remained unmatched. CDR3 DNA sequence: TGTGCCAGCAGTGAGGGTTTAGCGGGGACCTACGAGCAGTACTTC. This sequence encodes CASSEGLAGTYEQYF. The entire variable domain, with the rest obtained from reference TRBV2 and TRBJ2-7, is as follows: EPEVTQTPSHQVTQMGQEVILRCVPISNHLYFYWYRQILGQKVEFLVSFYNNEISEKSEIFDDQFSVERPDGSNFTLKIRSTKLEDSAMYFCASSEGLAGTYEQYFGPGTRLTVT.

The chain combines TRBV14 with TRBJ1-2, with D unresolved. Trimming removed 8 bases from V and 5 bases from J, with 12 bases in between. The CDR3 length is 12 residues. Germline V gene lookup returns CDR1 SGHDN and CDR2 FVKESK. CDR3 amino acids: CASGPAGYGYTF. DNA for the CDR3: TGTGCCAGCGGACCGGCGGGGTATGGCTACACCTTC.

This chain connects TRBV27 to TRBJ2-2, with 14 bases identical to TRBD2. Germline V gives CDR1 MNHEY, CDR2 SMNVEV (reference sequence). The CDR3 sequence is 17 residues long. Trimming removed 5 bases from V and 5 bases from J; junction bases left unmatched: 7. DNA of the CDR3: TGTGCCAGCAGTCAGACTAGCGGGGGGGCCGGGACCGGGGAGCTGTTTTTT. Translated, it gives CASSQTSGGAGTGELFF.

The CDR3 loop is CASSYGDGEQFF. CDR3 DNA sequence: TGTGCCAGCAGTTATGGGGACGGGGAGCAGTTCTTC. J is TRBJ2-1 and V is TRBV6-2 or TRBV6-3; D possibly matches TRBD1 or TRBD2 (5 bases each). Germline V gene lookup returns CDR1 MNHEY and CDR2 SVGEGT. V lost 3 bases, J lost 10 bases, and 10 bases lay in between. There are 12 residues in the CDR3.

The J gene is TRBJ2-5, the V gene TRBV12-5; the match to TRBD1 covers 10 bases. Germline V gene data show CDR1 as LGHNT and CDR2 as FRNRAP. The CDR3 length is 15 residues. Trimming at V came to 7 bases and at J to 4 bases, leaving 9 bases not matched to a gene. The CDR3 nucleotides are TGTGCTAGTGCCCTGATCCGGGACAGGGGAGAGACCCAGTACTTC. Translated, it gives CASALIRDRGETQYF.

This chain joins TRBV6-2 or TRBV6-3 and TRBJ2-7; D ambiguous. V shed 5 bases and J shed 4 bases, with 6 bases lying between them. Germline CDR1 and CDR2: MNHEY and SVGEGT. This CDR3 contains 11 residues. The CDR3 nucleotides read TGTGCCAGCAGTACAGCATACGAGCAGTACTTC. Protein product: CASSTAYEQYF.

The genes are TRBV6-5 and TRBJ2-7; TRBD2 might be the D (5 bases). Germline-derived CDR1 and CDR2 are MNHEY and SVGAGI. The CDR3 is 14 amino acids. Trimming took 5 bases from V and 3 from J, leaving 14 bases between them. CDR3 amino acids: CASSRQGRGYEQYF. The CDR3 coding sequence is TGTGCCAGCAGTAGACAAGGTCGGGGCTACGAGCAGTACTTC.

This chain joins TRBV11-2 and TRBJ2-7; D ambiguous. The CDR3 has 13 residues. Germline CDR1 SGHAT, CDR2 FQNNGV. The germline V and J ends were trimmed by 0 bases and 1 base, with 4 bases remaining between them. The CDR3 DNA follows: TGTGCCAGCAGCTTAGACAGTTCCTACGAGCAGTACTTC. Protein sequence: CASSLDSSYEQYF.

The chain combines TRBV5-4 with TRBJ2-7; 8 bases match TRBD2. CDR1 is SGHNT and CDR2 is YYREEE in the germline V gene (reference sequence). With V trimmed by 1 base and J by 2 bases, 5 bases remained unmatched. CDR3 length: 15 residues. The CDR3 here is CASSLPTSGTYEQYF. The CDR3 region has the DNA TGTGCCAGCAGCTTGCCAACTAGCGGTACCTACGAGCAGTACTTC.

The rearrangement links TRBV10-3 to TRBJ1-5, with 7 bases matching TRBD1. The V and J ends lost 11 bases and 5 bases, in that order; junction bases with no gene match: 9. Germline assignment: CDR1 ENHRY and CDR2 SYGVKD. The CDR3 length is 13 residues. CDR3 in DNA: TGTGCCGCAACTGGGACAGAGGATCAGCCCCAGCATTTT. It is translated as CAATGTEDQPQHF.

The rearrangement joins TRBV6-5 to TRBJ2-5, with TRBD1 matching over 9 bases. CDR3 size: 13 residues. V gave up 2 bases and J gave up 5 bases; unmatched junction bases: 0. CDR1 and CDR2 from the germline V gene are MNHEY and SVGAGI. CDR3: CASSYTGGETQYF. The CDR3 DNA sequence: TGTGCCAGCAGTTACACAGGGGGCGAGACCCAGTACTTC.

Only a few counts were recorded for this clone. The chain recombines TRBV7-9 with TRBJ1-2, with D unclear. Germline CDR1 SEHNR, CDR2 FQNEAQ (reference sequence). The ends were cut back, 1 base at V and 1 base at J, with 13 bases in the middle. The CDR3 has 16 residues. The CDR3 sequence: CASSLEGSVFNYGYTF. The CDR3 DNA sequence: TGTGCCAGCAGCTTAGAGGGCAGCGTATTTAACTATGGCTACACCTTC. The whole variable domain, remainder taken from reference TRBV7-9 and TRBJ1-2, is DTGVSQNPRHKITKRGQNVTFRCDPISEHNRLYWYRQTLGQGPEFLTYFQNEAQLEKSRLLSDRFSAERPKGSFSTLEIQRTEQGDSAMYLCASSLEGSVFNYGYTFGSGTRLTVV.

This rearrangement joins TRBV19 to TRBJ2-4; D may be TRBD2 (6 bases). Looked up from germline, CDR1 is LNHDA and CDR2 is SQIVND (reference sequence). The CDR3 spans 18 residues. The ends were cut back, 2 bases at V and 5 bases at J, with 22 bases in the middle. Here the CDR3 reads CASSIKPRFWGEENIQYF. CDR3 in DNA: TGTGCCAGTAGTATAAAACCCCGTTTCTGGGGGGAGGAAAACATTCAGTACTTC. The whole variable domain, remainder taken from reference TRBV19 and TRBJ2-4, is DGGITQSPKYLFRKEGQNVTLSCEQNLNHDAMYWYRQDPGQGLRLIYYSQIVNDFQKGDIAEGYSVSREKKESFPLTVTSAQKNPTAFYLCASSIKPRFWGEENIQYFGAGTRLSVL.

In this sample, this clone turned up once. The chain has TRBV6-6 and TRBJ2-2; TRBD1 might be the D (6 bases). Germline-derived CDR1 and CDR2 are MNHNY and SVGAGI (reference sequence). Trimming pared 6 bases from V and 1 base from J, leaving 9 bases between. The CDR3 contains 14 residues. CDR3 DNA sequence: TGTGCCAGCAGGATGGACAGGAACACCGGGGAGCTGTTTTTT. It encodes CASRMDRNTGELFF.

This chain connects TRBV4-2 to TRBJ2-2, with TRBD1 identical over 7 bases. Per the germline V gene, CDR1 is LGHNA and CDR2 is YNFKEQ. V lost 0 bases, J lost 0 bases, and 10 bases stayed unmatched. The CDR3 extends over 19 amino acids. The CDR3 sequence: CASSQEGDSHTANTGELFF. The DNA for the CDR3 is TGTGCCAGCAGCCAAGAAGGGGACAGCCACACTGCGAACACCGGGGAGCTGTTTTTT.

The CDR3 region has the DNA TGTGCCAGTGAGGGGGAGCCCCAGCATTTT. Its translation is CASEGEPQHF. The chain employs TRBV12-3 or TRBV12-4 and TRBJ1-5; D is perhaps TRBD1 (6 bases). Between the trimmed V and J ends, which lost 9 bases and 8 bases, there was a span of 8 bases. This CDR3 is built from 10 residues.

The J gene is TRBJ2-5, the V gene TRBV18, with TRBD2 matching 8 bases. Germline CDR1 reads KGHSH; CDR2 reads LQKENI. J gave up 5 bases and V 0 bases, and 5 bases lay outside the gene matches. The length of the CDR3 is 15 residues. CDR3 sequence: CASSPPPGLGETQYF. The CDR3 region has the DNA TGTGCCAGCTCACCACCGCCGGGACTAGGGGAGACCCAGTACTTC.